The 15 T cell receptor beta chains listed next were all sequenced from one sample in a study of cytomegalovirus exposure and HLA in healthy donors. It was with 60 Vbeta and 13 Jbeta primers that the PCR ran. Sequencing used immunoSEQ multiplex PCR; TCRdb keeps in-frame clones, though not all of them. Seen here are some 100,000 clones, approximately 81% observed once, and the top ten hold around 4%. Sequencing was carried out using PBMCs. The receptors were sampled from a female donor in good health and CMV-seropositive.

This clone was recorded once. This sequence joins TRBV7-8 and TRBJ2-1; 11 nucleotides agree with TRBD2. CDR1 is SGHVS and CDR2 is FQNEAQ in the germline V gene. Losses at the gene ends were 7 bases for V and 6 bases for J; bases not matched to a gene: 11. The CDR3 contains 16 residues. This CDR3 is CASTGLAGLASNEQFF. For the CDR3, the DNA is TGTGCCAGCACCGGACTAGCGGGCCTCGCCAGCAATGAGCAGTTCTTC.

This chain joins TRBV11-2 and TRBJ1-4, with D unclear. Trimming took off 2 bases at V and 11 bases at J, with 6 bases between the two ends. The germline V gene encodes CDR1 SGHAT and CDR2 FQNNGV. CDR3 size: 11 residues. The CDR3 spells CASSLSEKLFF. Here the CDR3 DNA reads TGTGCCAGCAGCTTATCCGAGAAACTGTTTTTT.

This rearrangement joins TRBV4-2 to TRBJ2-1; 13 bases fit TRBD2. The CDR3 runs 20 residues. The germline CDR1 and CDR2 sequences are LGHNA and YNFKEQ. J gave up 2 bases and V 2 bases, and 12 bases lay outside the gene matches. CDR3 DNA sequence: TGTGCCAGCAGCCAACCCGAGGCACTAGCGGGGGGGTATCCCTACAATGAGCAGTTCTTC. Its protein is CASSQPEALAGGYPYNEQFF.

V and J are TRBV5-1 and TRBJ2-5, with 9 bases matching TRBD1. The CDR3 is 14 residues long. CDR1 and CDR2 from the germline V gene are SGHRS and YFSETQ. The J segment lost 6 bases and the V segment lost 4 bases, leaving 7 bases of the junction unmatched. CDR3 nucleotides: TGCGCCAGCAGCGAGGGACAGGGAATCCAGACCCAGTACTTC. It yields the protein CASSEGQGIQTQYF. The variable domain in full, completed from reference TRBV5-1 and TRBJ2-5, reads KAGVTQTPRYLIKTRGQQVTLSCSPISGHRSVSWYQQTPGQGLQFLFEYFSETQRNKGNFPGRFSGRQFSNSRSEMNVSTLELGDSALYLCASSEGQGIQTQYFGPGTRLLVL.

This clone was picked up a small number of times. J is TRBJ1-1 and V is TRBV6-5; D might be TRBD1 (6 bases). This CDR3 is built from 14 residues. Germline CDR1 is MNHEY and CDR2 is SVGAGI. Trimming cost V 0 bases and J 2 bases, with 7 bases left between them. In nucleotides, the CDR3 is TGTGCCAGCAGTTACTCGACAGGAAACACTGAAGCTTTCTTT. Amino acids: CASSYSTGNTEAFF.

The chain recombines TRBV5-4 with TRBJ2-5, with TRBD2 matching 15 bases. Germline lookup yields CDR1 SGHNT and CDR2 YYREEE (reference sequence). This CDR3 contains 17 residues. V shed 3 bases and J 5 bases; nucleotides not matched to a gene: 8. The CDR3 DNA reads TGTGCCAGCAGCTCGGGACTAGCGGGGGGCGGCCAGGAGACCCAGTACTTC. As protein: CASSSGLAGGGQETQYF.

The J gene is TRBJ2-2, the V gene TRBV5-5, with a tentative D call TRBD2 (5 bases). Germline CDR1 SGHKS, CDR2 YYEKEE (reference sequence). This CDR3 spans 16 amino acids. Trimming shortened V by 0 bases and J by 1 base, and 10 bases separated the two germline ends. In nucleotides, the CDR3 is TGTGCCAGCAGCTTGGTAATAGCGCAGAACACCGGGGAGCTGTTTTTT. As protein: CASSLVIAQNTGELFF.

This chain links TRBV7-9 with TRBJ2-2; 9 bases match TRBD2. CDR1 and CDR2 from the germline V gene are SEHNR and FQNEAQ (reference sequence). The CDR3 is 18 amino acids. V dropped 5 bases and J dropped 1; count of bases not matched to a gene: 11. The DNA for the CDR3 is TGTGCCAGCAGCCCCCGCCTGCGGGAGGGCCGGAACACCGGGGAGCTGTTTTTT. It translates to CASSPRLREGRNTGELFF.

This clone was detected only a few times. The chain carries TRBV4-1 and TRBJ2-1; 10 positions match TRBD2. The trim removed 1 base at V and 14 bases at J, leaving 17 bases unmatched. The CDR3 sequence is 17 residues long. The germline V gene encodes CDR1 MGHRA and CDR2 YSYEKL. Here the CDR3 DNA reads TGCGCCAGCAGCCAAGGAGGGGGTGGTAGCGGGGGGCGGAGGAAGTTCTTC. It translates to CASSQGGGGSGGRRKFF.

The genes are TRBV5-1 and TRBJ2-1; no definite D call. V lost 0 bases, J lost 7 bases, and 14 bases lay in between. CDR1 SGHRS and CDR2 YFSETQ come from the germline V gene. The CDR3 runs to 15 residues. CDR3 DNA: TGCGCCAGCAGCTTGGACCGGGTTTCGTTGAATGAGCAGTTCTTC. This gives the protein CASSLDRVSLNEQFF. The complete variable domain, with remaining parts taken from reference TRBV5-1 and TRBJ2-1, reads KAGVTQTPRYLIKTRGQQVTLSCSPISGHRSVSWYQQTPGQGLQFLFEYFSETQRNKGNFPGRFSGRQFSNSRSEMNVSTLELGDSALYLCASSLDRVSLNEQFFGPGTRLTVL.

About this clone: The junction and the germline gene differ at one end; a read error may be behind it. The rearrangement links TRBV7-9 to TRBJ2-7, with a possible D match to TRBD1 (5 bases). Germline V lookup: CDR1 SEHNR, CDR2 FQNEAQ (reference sequence). The CDR3 sequence is 17 residues long. The CDR3 sequence: CSSSSTTEFQSSYEQYF. CDR3 DNA sequence: TGTTCCAGCAGCTCTACGACAGAGTTCCAAAGCTCCTACGAGCAGTACTTC.

The J gene is TRBJ2-1, the V gene TRBV30, with D maybe TRBD2 (5 bases). The CDR3 is 14 amino acids. Germline V lookup: CDR1 GTSNPN, CDR2 SVGIG (reference sequence). The V gene lost 4 bases and the J gene lost 2 bases, with 12 bases spanning the gap. CDR3 in DNA: TGTGCCTGGAATTCGGGGTGGCCCTACAATGAGCAGTTCTTC. Protein: CAWNSGWPYNEQFF.

The CDR3 loop reads CASSYSGGPGEQFF. CDR3 nucleotide sequence: TGTGCCAGCAGTTACTCGGGAGGGCCGGGTGAGCAGTTCTTC. This sequence joins TRBV6-5 and TRBJ2-1; 7 bases fit TRBD2. CDR3 length equals 14 residues. Germline V lookup: CDR1 MNHEY, CDR2 SVGAGI. V was clipped by 0 bases and J by 9 bases; unmatched bases: 5.

The V call is TRBV18, the J call TRBJ2-1; 8 bases agree with TRBD2. CDR3 length: 16 amino acids. The ends lost 2 bases at V and 2 bases at J; junction bases unmatched: 5. Germline CDR1 is KGHSH and CDR2 is LQKENI. The DNA for the CDR3 is TGTGCCAGCTCACCAATACCGGGACTAGCCTACAATGAGCAGTTCTTC. Its translation is CASSPIPGLAYNEQFF.

The chain is built from TRBV29-1 and TRBJ2-2; the D gene is possibly TRBD2 (6 bases). The CDR3 covers 14 residues. Germline-derived CDR1 and CDR2 are SQVTM and ANQGSEA. V shed 6 bases and J shed 3 bases, with 14 bases lying between them. DNA of the CDR3: TGCAGCGTCGACGCGGGACGGGACACCGGGGAGCTGTTTTTT. Translation gives CSVDAGRDTGELFF.